Below are 18 T cell receptor beta chains sequenced from a single sample in a study of blood T cell repertoires in COVID-19. TCRdb's table, derived via immunoSEQ multiplex PCR, lists solely in-frame clones and lacks some. In the table there are about 100,000 clones, around 82% of which are singletons. The specimen was peripheral blood. The receptors derive from a human donor in a cohort sampled during active COVID-19.

The chain joins TRBV20-1 to TRBJ2-1; D is possibly TRBD1 (6 bases). Trimming removed 5 bases from V and 9 bases from J, with 11 bases in between. Germline CDR1 and CDR2: DFQATT and SNEGSKA (reference sequence). The CDR3 sequence is 11 residues long. The CDR3 loop is CSADTGIEQFF. In nucleotides, the CDR3 is TGCAGTGCTGATACAGGGATTGAGCAGTTCTTC.

In this sample, this clone turned up once. The genes are TRBV6-5 and TRBJ2-7; maybe TRBD2 (5 bases). The V and J ends lost 0 bases and 3 bases respectively, with 15 bases between them. The CDR3 spans 16 residues. Germline V gene data show CDR1 as MNHEY and CDR2 as SVGAGI. CDR3 sequence: CASSYSGNDGSYEQYF. In DNA, the CDR3 is TGTGCCAGCAGTTACTCCGGGAACGATGGGAGCTACGAGCAGTACTTC.

This clone came up a few times. This sequence joins TRBV6-2 or TRBV6-3 and TRBJ2-3; weak D call: TRBD1 (6 bases). Germline V CDR1 and CDR2: MNHEY, SVGEGT. Trimming stripped 3 bases from V and 0 bases from J, with 10 bases between. The CDR3 covers 15 residues. CDR3 in amino acids: CASSYEGGSTDTQYF. Here the CDR3 DNA reads TGTGCCAGCAGTTATGAAGGGGGAAGCACAGATACGCAGTATTTT.

This chain links TRBV20-1 with TRBJ2-1; D is uncertain. The length of the CDR3 is 12 residues. V was clipped by 3 bases and J by 2 bases, with 5 bases between them. Germline V gene data show CDR1 as DFQATT and CDR2 as SNEGSKA (reference sequence). The CDR3 sequence is CSASSAYNEQFF. DNA of the CDR3: TGCAGTGCTAGTTCCGCCTACAATGAGCAGTTCTTC.

The V and J genes are TRBV19 and TRBJ1-3; D not resolved. Germline loops: CDR1 LNHDA, CDR2 SQIVND (reference sequence). The CDR3 extends over 15 amino acids. V was pared by 3 bases and J by 0 bases, with 9 bases between. DNA for the CDR3: TGTGCCAGTAGTATTCAGACGGGCTCTGGAAACACCATATATTTT. Protein sequence: CASSIQTGSGNTIYF.

This clone was seen more than once but under ten times. The chain employs TRBV18 and TRBJ2-1; 9 nucleotides match TRBD1. This CDR3 spans 15 amino acids. The V segment lost 4 bases and the J segment 2 bases; nucleotides outside the gene matches: 3. CDR1 is KGHSH and CDR2 is LQKENI in the germline V gene. The CDR3 here is CASSHRDRAYNEQFF. For the CDR3, the DNA is TGTGCCAGCTCACACCGGGACAGGGCCTACAATGAGCAGTTCTTC.

The genes are TRBV5-4 and TRBJ1-1, with 8 bases lining up with TRBD1. The CDR3 is 15 amino acids. Unmatched junction bases numbered 6, after V lost 4 bases and J lost 1 base. CDR1 SGHNT and CDR2 YYREEE come from the germline V gene (reference sequence). The CDR3 DNA follows: TGTGCCAGCAGCCCGGGACAGGATAAGAACACTGAAGCTTTCTTT. This codes for CASSPGQDKNTEAFF.

This chain uses TRBV7-9 with TRBJ2-7, with D possibly matching TRBD2 (5 bases). CDR3 length: 13 residues. Between the trimmed V and J ends, which lost 7 bases and 6 bases, there was a span of 16 bases. Germline CDR1 SEHNR, CDR2 FQNEAQ (reference sequence). The CDR3 nucleotides read TGTGCCAGCAAGGGTTCGGGGTTCAGCGAGCAGTACTTC. It specifies CASKGSGFSEQYF.

This clone was seen only a few times. The chain carries TRBV21-1 and TRBJ1-6. TRBV21-1 is an annotated pseudogene. This CDR3 region has 16 residues. The CDR3 loop reads CASSKAARGRYSPLHF. In DNA form, the CDR3 reads TGTGCCAGCAGCAAAGCAGCCCGGGGGAGATATTCACCCCTCCACTTT.

The genes are TRBV5-1 and TRBJ2-1, with 11 positions matching TRBD2. Germline values: CDR1 SGHRS, CDR2 YFSETQ. The V and J ends lost 4 bases and 7 bases, in that order; junction bases with no gene match: 7. The CDR3 sequence is 15 residues long. CDR3 in amino acids: CASSQTSGMGNEQFF. The CDR3 DNA reads as TGCGCCAGCAGCCAGACTAGCGGGATGGGTAATGAGCAGTTCTTC.

This sequence joins TRBV5-6 and TRBJ1-2, with D possibly being TRBD1 (6 bases). CDR3 length: 13 residues. The germline V and J ends were trimmed by 2 bases and 4 bases, with 9 bases remaining between them. The germline gives CDR1 SGHDT, CDR2 YYEEEE. DNA for the CDR3: TGTGCCAGCAGCTTTGGGGGCGCCTATGGCTACACCTTC. It codes for CASSFGGAYGYTF.

V gene TRBV7-8 combines with J gene TRBJ1-1; D perhaps matches TRBD1 (5 bases). V shed 1 base and J shed 4 bases, with 10 bases lying between them. CDR1 SGHVS and CDR2 FQNEAQ come from the germline V gene. The CDR3 length is 14 residues. DNA of the CDR3: TGTGCCAGCAGCTTAGGGAATCAGGGCACTGAAGCTTTCTTT. This sequence encodes CASSLGNQGTEAFF.

V usage is TRBV7-2 and J usage is TRBJ2-1; possible D gene TRBD2, 5 bases. The CDR3 is made up of 13 amino acids. Trimming took off 6 bases at V and 6 bases at J, with 12 bases between the two ends. The germline V gene encodes CDR1 SGHTA and CDR2 FQGNSA. The CDR3 protein is CASSYPSSNEQFF. The DNA for the CDR3 is TGTGCCAGCAGTTATCCTAGCTCCAATGAGCAGTTCTTC.

V and J are TRBV5-1 and TRBJ2-3, with TRBD1 identical over 8 bases. The CDR3 spans 14 residues. Germline-derived CDR1 and CDR2 are SGHRS and YFSETQ. The trim removed 4 bases at V and 2 bases at J, leaving 3 bases unmatched. CDR3 nucleotides: TGCGCCAGCAGCACGGACAGGGCCACAGATACGCAGTATTTT. Its protein is CASSTDRATDTQYF.

The chain carries TRBV7-3 and TRBJ2-7; 10 bases map to TRBD2. J was trimmed by 2 bases and V by 1 base; bases with no gene match: 8. Germline loops: CDR1 SGHTA, CDR2 FQGTGA. The CDR3 runs to 17 residues. The CDR3 loop reads CASSLIPVTSGAYEQYF. DNA for the CDR3: TGTGCCAGCAGCTTAATCCCCGTTACTAGCGGGGCCTACGAGCAGTACTTC.

The chain links TRBV28 to TRBJ2-1; TRBD1 matches at 7 bases. The CDR3 runs to 14 residues. V shed 6 bases and J 7 bases; nucleotides not matched to a gene: 9. The germline V gene has CDR1 MDHEN and CDR2 SYDVKM. CDR3 bases: TGTGCCAGCAGGGTAGGGACAGCCGCAAATGAGCAGTTCTTC. This sequence encodes CASRVGTAANEQFF.

This clone was counted a few times. The chain joins TRBV7-3 to TRBJ2-2; 8 bases match TRBD2. V shed 5 bases and J 2 bases; nucleotides not matched to a gene: 4. Germline CDR1 and CDR2: SGHTA and FQGTGA. CDR3 length: 15 amino acids. Here the CDR3 reads CASSLGLANTGELFF. CDR3 coding DNA: TGTGCCAGCAGCCTAGGACTAGCCAACACCGGGGAGCTGTTTTTT.

The rearrangement links TRBV3-1 (or the pseudogene TRBV3-2) to TRBJ2-1; 9 positions match TRBD1. Trimming cost V 7 bases and J 9 bases; bases outside gene matches: 19. The CDR3 runs to 17 residues. CDR1 and CDR2 from the germline V gene are LGHDT and YNNKEL (reference sequence). The CDR3 nucleotides are TGTGCCAGCAACCCAAGAGGGGTGACAGGGGGGTTCTCTGAGCAGTTCTTC. Translating it yields CASNPRGVTGGFSEQFF.